This T cell receptor beta chain was found in a study of PD-L1 blockade in urothelial cancer. Background on the study: About 90% of the roughly 29 patients were men who had bladder-origin urothelial cancer. Investigators checked blood 3 weeks (second dose) and 6 weeks after treatment start.

Assay used: immunoSEQ multiplex PCR; TCRdb lists only in-frame clones, some missing. Of approximately 65,000 clones in the sample, about 89% were seen once. V trimming: 0 bases; J trimming: 4 bases; junction bases outside the gene matches: 0. This CDR3 has 15 residues. Germline values: CDR1 SGHVS, CDR2 FQNEAQ. This specimen was PBMCs, taken around atezolizumab (anti-PD-L1) treatment. The chain joins TRBV7-8 to TRBJ2-3; 11 bases fit TRBD1. The TCR sequence derives from a man aged 60 to 69 with urothelial cancer. The CDR3, as DNA: TGTGCCAGCAGCTTAGCGGGACAGGGGGCAGATACGCAGTATTTT. Its protein is CASSLAGQGADTQYF.